These T cell receptor beta chains were read from a single sample in a study of CD8+ T cells in alopecia areata. The assay was immunoSEQ multiplex PCR, and TCRdb's table has in-frame clones only and misses some. In the table there are some 170,000 clones, roughly 63% of which are singletons. The specimen was CD4+ T cells sorted from blood, collected at week 0. The source of these receptors is a human donor with alopecia areata. The CDR3 runs from the conserved cysteine through the conserved F or W. The order of the fields is V gene, clone size, J gene, D gene, CDR3 DNA, CDR3 protein. A D gene is named only where the DNA matches it firmly. The listing skips clone size in some rows; elsewhere it reads once, few, many or a size class.

V gene: TRBV29-1; clone size: .; J gene: TRBJ1-2; D gene: TRBD1; CDR3 DNA: TGCAGCGTTGGGGAAGGGGGCTTTGGCTACACCTTC; CDR3 protein: CSVGEGGFGYTF
V gene: TRBV10-3; clone size: .; J gene: TRBJ2-6; D gene: TRBD1; CDR3 DNA: TGTGCCATCAGCGGAGGACAGGGGGCAGGGAGTGGGGCCAACGTCCTGACTTTC; CDR3 protein: CAISGGQGAGSGANVLTF
V gene: TRBV7-2; clone size: .; J gene: TRBJ2-3; D gene: .; CDR3 DNA: TGTGCCAGCAGCAGGGACAGCACAGATACGCAGTATTTT; CDR3 protein: CASSRDSTDTQYF
V gene: TRBV5-4; clone size: .; J gene: TRBJ1-1; D gene: TRBD1; CDR3 DNA: TGTGCCAGCAGCCACAGGGGATCGAACACTGAAGCTTTCTTT; CDR3 protein: CASSHRGSNTEAFF
V gene: TRBV11-2; clone size: few; J gene: TRBJ2-5; D gene: .; CDR3 DNA: TGTGCCAGCAGCTTAGAAAAGACCCAGTACTTC; CDR3 protein: CASSLEKTQYF
V gene: TRBV7-2; clone size: few; J gene: TRBJ1-6; D gene: .; CDR3 DNA: TGTGCCAGCAGCTTACGTCGGGGGTCCTTAGGGTCACCCCTCCACTTT; CDR3 protein: CASSLRRGSLGSPLHF
V gene: TRBV4-1; clone size: few; J gene: TRBJ2-3; D gene: TRBD1; CDR3 DNA: TGCGCCAGCAGCCAAGAGGATGGAACAGGGGTGGGCACAGATACGCAGTATTTT; CDR3 protein: CASSQEDGTGVGTDTQYF
V gene: TRBV29-1; clone size: once; J gene: TRBJ2-2; D gene: .; CDR3 DNA: TGCAGCGTTGAGACGGGGGCCGGGGAGCTGTTTTTT; CDR3 protein: CSVETGAGELFF
V gene: TRBV30; clone size: .; J gene: TRBJ1-1; D gene: .; CDR3 DNA: TGTGCCTGGAGTCCAGGGAGTAACACTGAAGCTTTCTTT; CDR3 protein: CAWSPGSNTEAFF
V gene: TRBV29-1; clone size: .; J gene: TRBJ1-1; D gene: .; CDR3 DNA: TGCAGCGTTGGAGGGGGGAACACTGAAGCTTTCTTT; CDR3 protein: CSVGGGNTEAFF
V gene: TRBV9; clone size: .; J gene: TRBJ2-7; D gene: .; CDR3 DNA: TGTGCCAGCAGCCTTGGAAGAGGGTCGGGAGAGCAGTACTTC; CDR3 protein: CASSLGRGSGEQYF
V gene: TRBV2; clone size: few; J gene: TRBJ1-6; D gene: .; CDR3 DNA: TGTGCCAGAGGGGAGGACGGGGAATCACCCCTCCACTTT; CDR3 protein: CARGEDGESPLHF
V gene: TRBV11-2; clone size: .; J gene: TRBJ2-1; D gene: TRBD1; CDR3 DNA: TGTGCCAGCAGCAACACAGGGGAGTCCTACAATGAGCAGTTCTTC; CDR3 protein: CASSNTGESYNEQFF
V gene: TRBV29-1; clone size: .; J gene: TRBJ2-5; D gene: .; CDR3 DNA: TGCAGCGCCTTGTACGGTTTGGAAGAGACCCAGTACTTC; CDR3 protein: CSALYGLEETQYF
V gene: TRBV30; clone size: .; J gene: TRBJ1-6; D gene: TRBD1; CDR3 DNA: TGTGCCTCCGGGACAGGTCTTAATTCACCCCTCCACTTT; CDR3 protein: CASGTGLNSPLHF
V gene: TRBV6-6; clone size: .; J gene: TRBJ1-4; D gene: TRBD1; CDR3 DNA: TGTGCCAGCAGTTACGATTCAGGGGGCATTCGTGAAAAACTGTTTTTT; CDR3 protein: CASSYDSGGIREKLFF
V gene: TRBV29-1; clone size: .; J gene: TRBJ2-7; D gene: .; CDR3 DNA: TGCAGCGTTGCCCAGGGAAACTACGAGCAGTACTTC; CDR3 protein: CSVAQGNYEQYF
V gene: TRBV30; clone size: .; J gene: TRBJ1-2; D gene: TRBD1; CDR3 DNA: TGTGCCTGGACCGGACAGGCCGCGGGCTACACCTTC; CDR3 protein: CAWTGQAAGYTF
V gene: TRBV29-1; clone size: .; J gene: TRBJ1-2; D gene: .; CDR3 DNA: TGCAGCGCAAAGGGGGGGGTGGCCTCCCTAGGCTACACCTTC; CDR3 protein: CSAKGGVASLGYTF
V gene: TRBV7-2; clone size: .; J gene: TRBJ2-7; D gene: .; CDR3 DNA: TGTGCCAGCAGCTTCCCGGCGACGGCCTTTGAGCAGTACTTC; CDR3 protein: CASSFPATAFEQYF
V gene: TRBV11-3; clone size: .; J gene: TRBJ2-4; D gene: .; CDR3 DNA: TGTGCCAGCAGCTTGTCAGTCGGGGGAGGTGACATTCAGTACTTC; CDR3 protein: CASSLSVGGGDIQYF
V gene: TRBV7-2; clone size: few; J gene: TRBJ1-5; D gene: .; CDR3 DNA: TGTGCCAGCAGCTTAACCGGTCAGGGTGGAGATCAGCCCCAGCATTTT; CDR3 protein: CASSLTGQGGDQPQHF
V gene: TRBV5-1; clone size: .; J gene: TRBJ2-6; D gene: .; CDR3 DNA: TGCGCCAGCAGCGATGGAAGCCACTCTGGGGCCAACGTCCTGACTTTC; CDR3 protein: CASSDGSHSGANVLTF
V gene: TRBV6-6; clone size: .; J gene: TRBJ1-2; D gene: .; CDR3 DNA: TGTGCCAGCATTCCTCCGGGGGCTCTAAACTATGGCTACACCTTC; CDR3 protein: CASIPPGALNYGYTF
V gene: TRBV4-3; clone size: few; J gene: TRBJ2-2; D gene: TRBD1; CDR3 DNA: TGCGCCAGCAGGGCCGGGACAGGGGGATTTGGCGGGGAGCTGTTTTTT; CDR3 protein: CASRAGTGGFGGELFF
V gene: TRBV7-9; clone size: .; J gene: TRBJ2-3; D gene: .; CDR3 DNA: TGTGCCAGCAGCCTGTCCCCTGCTAGTGCTGGCACAGATACGCAGTATTTT; CDR3 protein: CASSLSPASAGTDTQYF
V gene: TRBV2; clone size: .; J gene: TRBJ1-5; D gene: .; CDR3 DNA: TGTGCCAGCAGGCAGGGGTATAGCAATCAGCCCCAGCATTTT; CDR3 protein: CASRQGYSNQPQHF
V gene: TRBV7-2; clone size: .; J gene: TRBJ2-7; D gene: TRBD1; CDR3 DNA: TGTGCCAGCAGCTTAGGAGAGAGGCGACAGGGGGCCTACGAGCAGTACTTC; CDR3 protein: CASSLGERRQGAYEQYF
V gene: TRBV29-1; clone size: .; J gene: TRBJ1-2; D gene: TRBD1; CDR3 DNA: TGCAGCGCCGAAACGACAGGGGTCGGCTACACCTTC; CDR3 protein: CSAETTGVGYTF
V gene: TRBV30; clone size: .; J gene: TRBJ2-5; D gene: .; CDR3 DNA: TGTGCCTGGAGTCCTCAAGAGACCCAGTACTTC; CDR3 protein: CAWSPQETQYF
V gene: TRBV11-2; clone size: .; J gene: TRBJ2-7; D gene: .; CDR3 DNA: TGTGCCAGCAGCTTAGTGGGACGCGAGCAGTACTTC; CDR3 protein: CASSLVGREQYF
V gene: TRBV10-3; clone size: .; J gene: TRBJ1-6; D gene: .; CDR3 DNA: TGTGCCATCAGTGTTTCACAGGGAAATTCACCCCTCCACTTT; CDR3 protein: CAISVSQGNSPLHF
V gene: TRBV30; clone size: .; J gene: TRBJ1-2; D gene: .; CDR3 DNA: TGTGCATTGGGGGCCGGCTATGGCTACACCTTC; CDR3 protein: CALGAGYGYTF
V gene: TRBV4-2; clone size: .; J gene: TRBJ2-5; D gene: .; CDR3 DNA: TGTGCCAGCAGCCAAGGATCCGACGGGGGCCCCCAGGAGACCCAGTACTTC; CDR3 protein: CASSQGSDGGPQETQYF
V gene: TRBV7-6; clone size: .; J gene: TRBJ2-7; D gene: .; CDR3 DNA: TGTGCCAGCAGCTTAGTGCCACAAACCTACGAGCAGTACTTC; CDR3 protein: CASSLVPQTYEQYF
V gene: TRBV5-1; clone size: .; J gene: TRBJ1-2; D gene: TRBD1; CDR3 DNA: TGCGCCAGCAGCCCCGGGGCAGGGGGCTATGGCTACACCTTC; CDR3 protein: CASSPGAGGYGYTF
V gene: TRBV27; clone size: few; J gene: TRBJ2-5; D gene: TRBD2; CDR3 DNA: TGTGCCAGCAGCAGTACTAGCGGGGGCCAAGGGACCCAGTACTTC; CDR3 protein: CASSSTSGGQGTQYF
V gene: TRBV29-1; clone size: .; J gene: TRBJ2-6; D gene: TRBD1; CDR3 DNA: TGCAGCGTTGCACAGGGGCCCACCCCTGGGGCCAACGTCCTGACTTTC; CDR3 protein: CSVAQGPTPGANVLTF
V gene: TRBV7-9; clone size: .; J gene: TRBJ2-3; D gene: .; CDR3 DNA: TGTGCCAGCAGCCCCCAAGGCTTGAACAAAGATACGCAGTATTTT; CDR3 protein: CASSPQGLNKDTQYF
V gene: TRBV19; clone size: .; J gene: TRBJ2-3; D gene: .; CDR3 DNA: TGTGCCAGTAGTAGGCAGCTCACAGATACGCAGTATTTT; CDR3 protein: CASSRQLTDTQYF
V gene: TRBV9; clone size: .; J gene: TRBJ1-1; D gene: TRBD1; CDR3 DNA: TGTGCCAGCAGCGCAACAAACAGGGGGCGAGGTACTGAAGCTTTCTTT; CDR3 protein: CASSATNRGRGTEAFF
V gene: TRBV5-4; clone size: .; J gene: TRBJ1-5; D gene: .; CDR3 DNA: TGTGCCAGCTCGACTGGCAATCAGCCCCAGCATTTT; CDR3 protein: CASSTGNQPQHF
V gene: TRBV7-2; clone size: .; J gene: TRBJ2-6; D gene: TRBD1; CDR3 DNA: TGTGCCAGCAGCTGGACAGGGGCCGGGGCCAACGTCCTGACTTTC; CDR3 protein: CASSWTGAGANVLTF
V gene: TRBV12-5; clone size: .; J gene: TRBJ1-1; D gene: .; CDR3 DNA: TGTGCTAGTGCCATCATGAACACTGAAGCTTTCTTT; CDR3 protein: CASAIMNTEAFF
V gene: TRBV2; clone size: .; J gene: TRBJ2-5; D gene: TRBD2; CDR3 DNA: TGTGCCAGCAGTGAAGGCGGGGGGGCAGGAGAGACCCAGTACTTC; CDR3 protein: CASSEGGGAGETQYF
V gene: TRBV9; clone size: few; J gene: TRBJ2-1; D gene: TRBD1; CDR3 DNA: TGTGCCAGCAGCGCCGCCGGACAGGCCCTTGACAATGAGCAGTTCTTC; CDR3 protein: CASSAAGQALDNEQFF
V gene: TRBV15; clone size: few; J gene: TRBJ2-1; D gene: .; CDR3 DNA: TGTGCCACCAGCAGAGAGGCTTACAATGAGCAGTTCTTC; CDR3 protein: CATSREAYNEQFF
V gene: TRBV7-9; clone size: .; J gene: TRBJ1-2; D gene: .; CDR3 DNA: TGTGCCAGCAGCCAGACCCAGGGAGGCGGCTACACCTTC; CDR3 protein: CASSQTQGGGYTF
V gene: TRBV7-3; clone size: .; J gene: TRBJ2-1; D gene: .; CDR3 DNA: TGTGCCAGCAGCTTAATCGGGACGCAGCAGTTCTTC; CDR3 protein: CASSLIGTQQFF
V gene: TRBV14; clone size: .; J gene: TRBJ2-7; D gene: .; CDR3 DNA: TGTGCCAGCAGCCAAGATTCCGGGGTAACCTACGAGCAGTACTTC; CDR3 protein: CASSQDSGVTYEQYF
V gene: TRBV5-1; clone size: .; J gene: TRBJ2-4; D gene: .; CDR3 DNA: TGCGCCAGCAGCTTCGGGGGGCCCGAAAACATTCAGTACTTC; CDR3 protein: CASSFGGPENIQYF
V gene: TRBV30; clone size: .; J gene: TRBJ2-7; D gene: TRBD1; CDR3 DNA: TGTGCCTGGAAGGGACAGGGGAGCGAGCAGTACTTC; CDR3 protein: CAWKGQGSEQYF
V gene: TRBV11-3; clone size: once; J gene: TRBJ1-2; D gene: .; CDR3 DNA: TGTGCCTCAGGCTTCGGCTATGGCTACACCTTC; CDR3 protein: CASGFGYGYTF